The rows below give T cell receptor beta chains drawn from one sample of a study of Graves' ophthalmopathy and Graves' hyperthyroidism. TCRdb reprocessed the multiplex PCR reads via MiXCR and lists one record per CDR3 protein. The sample lists approximately 540,000 distinct CDR3 sequences; under 45% were seen once. The specimen sequenced was peripheral blood or thyroid tissue (not recorded which). The receptor set was obtained from an adult man with Graves' hyperthyroidism. Both conserved end residues are trimmed from each CDR3.

v_call,cdr3_aa
TRBV12-3/TRBV12-4,ASRLQGGDQPQH
TRBV19,ASSVTTNTEAF
TRBV29-1,STPTSGTVQETQY
TRBV2,ASSGRRGGTDTQY
TRBV19,ASSIGLGNIDGYT
TRBV7-8,ASSLAGGWNEQF
TRBV6-1,ASSEPRTPTYEQY
TRBV6-6,ASSYSGLAGRFQETQY
TRBV7-9,ASSPTPWTQY
TRBV2,ASSDMDPLNEKLF
TRBV10-3,ASSLPTGGYSPLH
TRBV27,ASSSNGFGYT
TRBV29-1,SVQGPLQETQY
TRBV2,ASNSGGGTQY
TRBV7-9,ASSLAAGGRGETQY
TRBV4-1,ASSQDEGAPAF
TRBV13,ASSTGGRNQPQH
TRBV7-2,ASSLWASGGAETQY
TRBV20-1,SATYDNRDTEAF
TRBV24-1,ATSDRDIGFSSYEQY
TRBV12-3/TRBV12-4,ASSLAVGAGSDNYGYT
TRBV29-1,SVEGSGANVLT
TRBV20-1,SATLGQGNEQF
TRBV6-1,AGGGISNEKLF